Listed here are 19 T cell receptor beta chains from one sample, sequenced in a study of T cell changes during pregnancy in multiple sclerosis. Here immunoSEQ multiplex PCR was the method, and the copy in TCRdb shows in-frame clones only, minus some. Of 40,000 or so clones listed, more than 75% are singletons. The starting material was peripheral blood, obtained in the third trimester of pregnancy. These receptors were obtained from a female donor in good health, enrolled as a control in a pregnancy study.

This clone was observed a handful of times. The chain joins TRBV19 to TRBJ1-4; 9 nucleotides align to TRBD1. CDR1 and CDR2 from the germline V gene are LNHDA and SQIVND (reference sequence). Germline trimming cut 4 bases from V and 6 bases from J; bases unmatched to any gene: 9. The CDR3 runs to 16 residues. DNA for the CDR3: TGTGCCAGTAGTACACCCCGGACAGGGGAGGATGAAAAACTGTTTTTT. Its protein is CASSTPRTGEDEKLFF.

This chain connects TRBV28 to TRBJ1-1; D not certain. Per the germline V gene, CDR1 is MDHEN and CDR2 is SYDVKM. V was trimmed by 3 bases and J by 5 bases, leaving 10 bases between them. The CDR3 length is 13 residues. The CDR3 bases are TGTGCCAGCAGTTTCCTACTAGGGACTGAAGCTTTCTTT. Translated: CASSFLLGTEAFF.

The rearrangement joins TRBV6-1 to TRBJ2-7; D unclear. V lost 6 bases and J lost 0, with 9 bases in between. The CDR3 sequence is 13 residues long. Per the germline V gene, CDR1 is MNHNS and CDR2 is SASEGT. The chain's CDR3 is CASSDLVSYEQYF. The CDR3 coding sequence is TGTGCCAGCAGCGACCTAGTCTCCTACGAGCAGTACTTC.

The rearrangement uses TRBV15 and TRBJ2-2; D is uncertain. The germline V gene encodes CDR1 LNHNV and CDR2 YYDKDF (reference sequence). Trimming removed 6 bases from V and 0 bases from J, with 14 bases in between. The CDR3 runs 16 residues. CDR3 loop: CATSGSIPSNTGELFF. The CDR3 region has the DNA TGTGCCACCAGTGGTAGCATCCCCTCGAACACCGGGGAGCTGTTTTTT.

The chain is built from TRBV7-6 and TRBJ2-7, with D possibly TRBD2 on 6 matching bases. Per the germline V gene, CDR1 is SGHVS and CDR2 is FNYEAQ. The CDR3 has 13 amino acids. V dropped 5 bases and J dropped 1 base, with 9 bases sitting between them. DNA for the CDR3: TGTGCCAGCAGCAGGGACTCGTCCTACGAGCAGTACTTC. Translated: CASSRDSSYEQYF.

CDR3: CASSQETGDEQYF. CDR3 bases: TGCGCCAGCAGCCAAGAAACCGGGGACGAGCAGTACTTC. This chain joins TRBV4-1 and TRBJ2-7, with D possibly TRBD2 on 5 matching bases. V lost 0 bases to trimming and J lost 5 bases, with 8 bases between them. The CDR3 consists of 13 residues. Germline V lookup: CDR1 MGHRA, CDR2 YSYEKL.

This chain connects TRBV18 to TRBJ2-1, with 10 bases matching TRBD2. The J segment lost 9 bases and the V segment lost 8 bases, leaving 16 bases of the junction unmatched. The CDR3 runs to 16 residues. Germline CDR1 KGHSH, CDR2 LQKENI. The CDR3 region is CASKKPSGGASSEQFF. For the CDR3, the DNA is TGTGCCAGCAAAAAACCAAGCGGGGGGGCGAGCAGTGAGCAGTTCTTC.

The CDR3 bases are TGTGCCAGCTCACCATCGTGGGCGTCGGGAGGGCGGTACGAGCAGTACTTC. It codes for CASSPSWASGGRYEQYF. The genes are TRBV18 and TRBJ2-7, with 8 bases fitting TRBD2. Germline CDR1 KGHSH, CDR2 LQKENI. The length of the CDR3 is 17 residues. After removal of 2 bases from V and 4 bases from J, the junction contained 13 bases not matched to a gene. Based on the CDR3 plus reference TRBV18 and TRBJ2-7, the full variable domain is NAGVMQNPRHLVRRRGQEARLRCSPMKGHSHVYWYRQLPEEGLKFMVYLQKENIIDESGMPKERFSAEFPKEGPSILRIQQVVRGDSAAYFCASSPSWASGGRYEQYFGPGTRLTVT.

This sequence joins TRBV7-3 and TRBJ2-7, with 10 bases lining up with TRBD2. V lost 4 bases to trimming and J lost 5 bases; unmatched junction nucleotides: 8. CDR3 length: 15 residues. Germline-derived CDR1 and CDR2 are SGHTA and FQGTGA. The CDR3 DNA reads TGTGCCAGCAGCTGCGAGAAGCGGGGGGGTGACGAGCAGTACTTC. Translated, it gives CASSCEKRGGDEQYF. The variable domain in full, with the rest retrieved from reference TRBV7-3 and TRBJ2-7, is GAGVSQTPSNKVTEKGKYVELRCDPISGHTALYWYRQSLGQGPEFLIYFQGTGAADDSGLPNDRFFAVRPEGSVSTLKIQRTERGDSAVYLCASSCEKRGGDEQYFGPGTRLTVT.

The genes are TRBV7-2 and TRBJ2-1; the match to TRBD2 covers 8 bases. There are 14 residues in the CDR3. Trimming took 5 bases from V and 6 from J; bases not matched to a gene: 6. Germline CDR1 reads SGHTA; CDR2 reads FQGNSA. For the CDR3, the DNA is TGTGCCAGCAGCCCAGCGGGGGTCCTCAATGAGCAGTTCTTC. Protein: CASSPAGVLNEQFF.

This clone showed up just once. The chain joins TRBV2 to TRBJ2-3; D unclear. Germline V gene lookup returns CDR1 SNHLY and CDR2 FYNNEI. The CDR3 covers 14 residues. V lost 8 bases to trimming and J lost 0 bases, with 12 bases between them. The CDR3 sequence is CASSAGGSTDTQYF. In DNA, the CDR3 is TGTGCCAGCTCGGCCGGCGGTAGCACAGATACGCAGTATTTT.

This clone showed up just a few times. The V gene is TRBV7-9, the J gene TRBJ1-3; D might be TRBD1 (5 bases). V gave up 9 bases and J gave up 0 bases, with 9 bases separating them. This CDR3 is 13 amino acids long. Germline lookup yields CDR1 SEHNR and CDR2 FQNEAQ (reference sequence). Here the CDR3 reads CASDSSSGNTIYF. For the CDR3, the DNA is TGTGCCAGTGACAGCAGCTCTGGAAACACCATATATTTT.

This chain joins TRBV7-3 and TRBJ2-1; TRBD1 aligns across 9 bases. The CDR3 runs to 15 residues. Germline V gene data show CDR1 as SGHTA and CDR2 as FQGTGA. V was pared by 3 bases and J by 5 bases, with 5 bases of the junction left unmatched. CDR3 region: CASSLLGTGNNEQFF. The CDR3 coding sequence is TGTGCCAGCAGCTTGTTAGGGACAGGGAACAATGAGCAGTTCTTC.

In DNA, the CDR3 is TGTGCCAGCAGCGTAGACAGACCTGGAAACACCATATATTTT. Translation: CASSVDRPGNTIYF. This chain links TRBV7-9 with TRBJ1-3; maybe TRBD1 (5 bases). The CDR3 is 14 amino acids. V gave up 5 bases and J gave up 2 bases, with 10 bases separating them. The germline V gene has CDR1 SEHNR and CDR2 FQNEAQ (reference sequence).

The chain employs TRBV9 and TRBJ2-7; TRBD1 aligns across 10 bases. V trimming: 2 bases; J trimming: 5 bases; junction bases outside the gene matches: 4. The V gene's germline CDR1 is SGDLS and CDR2 YYNGEE. The CDR3 spans 14 residues. CDR3 bases: TGTGCCAGCAGCGTCGACGGGACAGGGGACGAGCAGTACTTC. Its translation: CASSVDGTGDEQYF.

The genes are TRBV10-1 and TRBJ2-3, with a possible D match to TRBD2 (6 bases). The CDR3 runs 17 residues. Germline V gives CDR1 WNHNN, CDR2 SYGVQD (reference sequence). The V and J ends lost 0 bases and 3 bases respectively, with 16 bases between them. The CDR3 loop is CASSESSGSLSTDTQYF. CDR3 sequence (DNA): TGCGCCAGCAGTGAGTCGTCCGGGAGTTTGAGTACAGATACGCAGTATTTT.

The V gene is TRBV13, the J gene TRBJ2-7; 10 bases fit TRBD2. The CDR3 totals 14 residues. CDR1 and CDR2 from the germline V gene are PRHDT and FYEKMQ (reference sequence). The V gene end was trimmed by 0 bases and the J gene end by 11 bases; junction bases not matched to a gene: 7. The CDR3 here is CASSLGTSGSKKYF. CDR3 coding DNA: TGTGCCAGCAGCTTAGGGACTAGCGGGTCTAAGAAGTACTTC.

This clone was detected only once. This sequence joins TRBV6-6 and TRBJ2-7, with 10 bases aligning to TRBD1. Germline V CDR1 and CDR2: MNHNY, SVGAGI (reference sequence). This CDR3 has 14 residues. Unmatched junction bases numbered 1, after V lost 0 bases and J lost 5 bases. The CDR3 sequence is CASSYSGTGDEQYF. The DNA of the CDR3 is TGTGCCAGCAGTTACTCCGGGACAGGGGACGAGCAGTACTTC.

The V call is TRBV4-1, the J call TRBJ2-5; tentative D call: TRBD1 (6 bases). Germline CDR1 and CDR2: MGHRA and YSYEKL. V gave up 4 bases and J gave up 3 bases, with 21 bases separating them. CDR3 length equals 17 residues. Here the CDR3 reads CASSPLAPGHSKETQYF. The CDR3 nucleotides are TGCGCCAGCAGCCCTTTAGCACCGGGACACTCGAAAGAGACCCAGTACTTC.